One sample yielded the 24 T cell receptor beta chains listed below, sequenced in a study of neurological immune-mediated disorders. MiXCR was run by TCRdb on the 5' RACE reads, yielding one entry per CDR3 protein. The data contain about 95,000 distinct CDR3 sequences, roughly 3.5% of them seen just once; the ten biggest clones take up approximately 5.9%. Sequenced input: PBMCs. Receptors originate from a woman under 30 with multiple sclerosis.

This clonotype was found many times. The V gene is TRBV30, the J gene TRBJ2-1; D is ambiguous. Germline CDR1 and CDR2: GTSNPN and SVGIG (reference sequence). CDR3 size: 16 residues. Trimming stripped 3 bases from V and 7 bases from J, with 22 bases between. This CDR3 reads CAWSPSETVLGNEQFF. Here the CDR3 DNA reads TGTGCCTGGAGCCCGAGCGAAACAGTTTTAGGGAATGAGCAGTTCTTC.

This clonotype was seen many times. J is TRBJ2-7 and V is TRBV5-1; no clear D. This CDR3 contains 14 residues. The V and J ends lost 4 bases and 2 bases respectively, with 13 bases between them. In germline, CDR1 is SGHRS, CDR2 YFSETQ. CDR3 amino acids: CASSELPDTYEQYF. CDR3 in DNA: TGCGCCAGCAGCGAACTACCGGATACCTACGAGCAGTACTTC. The complete variable domain, with remaining parts taken from reference TRBV5-1 and TRBJ2-7, reads KAGVTQTPRYLIKTRGQQVTLSCSPISGHRSVSWYQQTPGQGLQFLFEYFSETQRNKGNFPGRFSGRQFSNSRSEMNVSTLELGDSALYLCASSELPDTYEQYFGPGTRLTVT.

This clonotype was found many times. The J gene is TRBJ1-2, the V gene TRBV20-1; TRBD1 is a possible D gene (6 bases). CDR1 is DFQATT and CDR2 is SNEGSKA in the germline V gene (reference sequence). This CDR3 contains 12 residues. The V end was cut by 4 bases, the J end by 8 bases, with 14 bases between. CDR3 protein: CSATTGLYGYTF. CDR3 nucleotides: TGCAGTGCTACGACAGGTCTCTACGGCTACACCTTC.

In this sample, this clonotype turned up many times. J is TRBJ2-7 and V is TRBV7-9; D may be TRBD1 or TRBD2 (6 bases each). The CDR3 length is 15 residues. The V gene's germline CDR1 is SEHNR and CDR2 FQNEAQ (reference sequence). The V and J ends lost 7 bases and 4 bases respectively, with 20 bases between them. CDR3: CASTTRGLGRYEQYF. For the CDR3, the DNA is TGTGCCAGCACCACCAGGGGACTGGGAAGATACGAGCAGTACTTC.

This clonotype was counted at least ten times. V and J are TRBV7-9 and TRBJ2-2, with 9 bases aligning to TRBD1. The V gene end was trimmed by 6 bases and the J gene end by 3 bases; junction bases not matched to a gene: 5. The CDR3 has 15 amino acids. Germline CDR1 reads SEHNR; CDR2 reads FQNEAQ (reference sequence). CDR3 region: CASRPRDRDTGELFF. CDR3 nucleotides: TGTGCCAGCAGACCACGGGACAGGGACACCGGGGAGCTGTTTTTT.

At least ten counts were recorded for this clonotype. The V gene is TRBV28, the J gene TRBJ2-7, with TRBD2 matching 10 bases. Germline V gives CDR1 MDHEN, CDR2 SYDVKM. The CDR3 is 14 amino acids. Trimming at V came to 6 bases and at J to 2 bases, leaving 4 bases not matched to a gene. In DNA, the CDR3 is TGTGCCAGCAGCAAGCGGGAGGGTCCCTACGAGCAGTACTTC. Residues: CASSKREGPYEQYF.

This clonotype was counted many times. The rearrangement joins TRBV5-1 to TRBJ2-7, with TRBD1 identical over 10 bases. CDR1 and CDR2 from the germline V gene are SGHRS and YFSETQ. The J segment lost 5 bases and the V segment lost 4 bases, leaving 6 bases of the junction unmatched. The CDR3 is 14 amino acids. The CDR3 nucleotides read TGCGCCAGCAGCCAATCCGGGACAGGGGACGAGCAGTACTTC. The encoded protein is CASSQSGTGDEQYF. Variable domain in full (rest from reference TRBV5-1 and TRBJ2-7): KAGVTQTPRYLIKTRGQQVTLSCSPISGHRSVSWYQQTPGQGLQFLFEYFSETQRNKGNFPGRFSGRQFSNSRSEMNVSTLELGDSALYLCASSQSGTGDEQYFGPGTRLTVT.

In this sample, this clonotype turned up many times. The chain employs TRBV20-1 and TRBJ1-1; D is ambiguous. The germline V and J ends were trimmed by 3 bases and 5 bases, with 7 bases remaining between them. CDR3 length: 11 residues. Germline CDR1 and CDR2: DFQATT and SNEGSKA (reference sequence). Here the CDR3 reads CSASYHTEAFF. The CDR3 DNA follows: TGCAGTGCTAGTTACCATACTGAAGCTTTCTTT.

This clonotype has only a few counts. The chain joins TRBV19 to TRBJ2-7; D perhaps matches TRBD2 (5 bases). Trimming cost V 4 bases and J 7 bases, with 14 bases left between them. The CDR3 runs to 13 residues. Germline lookup yields CDR1 LNHDA and CDR2 SQIVND (reference sequence). The CDR3 loop is CASSTQTGWEQYF. In nucleotides, the CDR3 is TGTGCCAGTAGTACCCAGACGGGGTGGGAGCAGTACTTC.

This clonotype was counted only a few times. The rearrangement links TRBV20-1 to TRBJ2-7; 9 bases match TRBD1. CDR1 is DFQATT and CDR2 is SNEGSKA in the germline V gene (reference sequence). This CDR3 region has 13 residues. V lost 3 bases to trimming and J lost 0 bases; unmatched junction nucleotides: 0. CDR3 sequence: CSARTGGSYEQYF. CDR3 DNA: TGCAGTGCTAGGACAGGGGGCTCCTACGAGCAGTACTTC.

This clonotype was counted many times. The J gene is TRBJ2-7, the V gene TRBV7-9, with 16 bases that match TRBD2. The CDR3 sequence is 19 residues long. J lost 0 bases, V lost 5 bases, and 10 bases had no gene match. Germline loops: CDR1 SEHNR, CDR2 FQNEAQ (reference sequence). The CDR3 DNA reads as TGTGCCAGCAGCCTCCCCGGGACTAGCGGGGGGGCGGACTCCTACGAGCAGTACTTC. It specifies CASSLPGTSGGADSYEQYF.

This clonotype came up many times. This chain joins TRBV20-1 and TRBJ2-5; TRBD1 matches 8 bases. V shed 3 bases, J shed 4 bases, and the junction held 7 bases outside the gene matches. The length of the CDR3 is 14 residues. CDR1 and CDR2 from the germline V gene are DFQATT and SNEGSKA (reference sequence). The CDR3 loop reads CSARLRTGLETQYF. The CDR3 nucleotides are TGCAGTGCTAGGCTCAGGACAGGGTTAGAGACCCAGTACTTC.

This clonotype was recorded at least ten times. This rearrangement joins TRBV27 to TRBJ2-7; D possibly corresponds to TRBD2 (6 bases). Germline V CDR1 and CDR2: MNHEY, SMNVEV (reference sequence). V lost 5 bases, J lost 0 bases, and 20 bases lay in between. CDR3 length: 17 residues. The chain's CDR3 is CASSRANSGLFSYEQYF. DNA of the CDR3: TGTGCCAGCAGTCGAGCCAATAGCGGTCTTTTCTCCTACGAGCAGTACTTC.

The chain links TRBV20-1 to TRBJ2-1; 9 bases map to TRBD2. Germline CDR1 reads DFQATT; CDR2 reads SNEGSKA (reference sequence). Trimming at V came to 2 bases and at J to 4 bases, leaving 18 bases not matched to a gene. The CDR3 contains 19 residues. Here the CDR3 reads CSARPRVGLAGASYNEQFF. CDR3 nucleotide sequence: TGCAGTGCTAGACCTCGGGTCGGTTTAGCGGGAGCCTCATACAATGAGCAGTTCTTC.

This clonotype was picked up a small number of times. Since a much larger clone is just one base distant, this may be a read error. The chain links TRBV20-1 to TRBJ1-3; D is unclear. The germline V gene encodes CDR1 DFQATT and CDR2 SNEGSKA (reference sequence). The length of the CDR3 is 13 residues. The CDR3: CSARSLNGKTIYF. The CDR3 DNA reads TGCAGTGCTAGGAGCCTGAATGGAAAAACCATATATTTT.

This clonotype was detected only a few times. The gene calls are TRBV18 and TRBJ1-3; 7 bases line up with TRBD1. Unmatched junction bases numbered 7, after V lost 3 bases and J lost 8 bases. This CDR3 region has 14 residues. The germline V gene has CDR1 KGHSH and CDR2 LQKENI. CDR3 DNA sequence: TGTGCCAGCTCACCCGACAGGGTATTGGACACCATATATTTT. This encodes CASSPDRVLDTIYF.

This clonotype has ten or more counts. The rearrangement uses TRBV12-3 or TRBV12-4 and TRBJ2-3; 8 bases map to TRBD2. The CDR3 loop spans 20 amino acids. V lost 7 bases to trimming and J lost 0 bases; unmatched junction nucleotides: 21. CDR3: CASTPTYHGGGRSSTDTQYF. The CDR3 bases are TGTGCCAGCACCCCTACGTATCACGGCGGGGGGCGTTCTAGCACAGATACGCAGTATTTT.

This clonotype was observed at least ten times. V is TRBV12-3 or TRBV12-4 and J is TRBJ2-5; D ambiguous. Trimming stripped 4 bases from V and 5 bases from J, with 11 bases between. The CDR3 totals 13 residues. The chain's CDR3 is CASSWSPSETQYF. The CDR3 nucleotides read TGTGCCAGCAGTTGGAGCCCCTCCGAGACCCAGTACTTC.

This clonotype was detected many times. The gene calls are TRBV5-8 and TRBJ1-4; TRBD1 aligns across 8 bases. The germline CDR1 and CDR2 sequences are SGHTS and YDEGEE. V shed 4 bases and J 8 bases; nucleotides not matched to a gene: 13. CDR3 length: 16 amino acids. This chain's CDR3 is CASSPREADRAEKLFF. For the CDR3, the DNA is TGTGCCAGCAGCCCGAGGGAGGCGGACAGGGCCGAAAAACTGTTTTTT.

In its sample, this clonotype was seen many times. V and J are TRBV28 and TRBJ1-1; D is unclear. There are 14 residues in the CDR3. Germline lookup yields CDR1 MDHEN and CDR2 SYDVKM. V was trimmed by 5 bases and J by 1 base, leaving 11 bases between them. CDR3 nucleotide sequence: TGTGCCAGCAGTCTTTACAGAGCGAACACTGAAGCTTTCTTT. It specifies CASSLYRANTEAFF.

To note about this clonotype: This may arise from a read error, as a much more abundant clone is one base away. This chain uses TRBV20-1 with TRBJ1-2; 10 bases agree with TRBD1. Germline V gives CDR1 DFQATT, CDR2 SNEGSKA (reference sequence). J lost 4 bases, V lost 7 bases, and 6 bases had no gene match. This CDR3 has 13 residues. CDR3 region: CSDRTGGVYGYTF. CDR3 bases: TGCAGTGATAGGACAGGGGGAGTCTATGGCTACACCTTC.

With regard to this clonotype: One base away lies a much larger clone, so this may be a sequencing read error. The chain carries TRBV20-1 and TRBJ1-1; D is perhaps TRBD1 (5 bases). The CDR3 length is 13 residues. Germline loops: CDR1 DFQATT, CDR2 SNEGSKA (reference sequence). The CDR3 DNA reads as TGCAGTGATAGACGAGGCAGGGACACTGAAGCTTTCTTT. It yields the protein CSDRRGRDTEAFF.

The sample holds many counts of this clonotype. CDR3 bases: TGTGCCAGCCAGTCCTTGGGCCTCCGGGATACGCAGTATTTT. It yields the protein CASQSLGLRDTQYF. The J gene is TRBJ2-3, the V gene TRBV3-1; no definite D call. Per the germline V gene, CDR1 is LGHDT and CDR2 is YNNKEL (reference sequence). Trimming pared 8 bases from V and 6 bases from J, leaving 18 bases between. CDR3 size: 14 residues.

Concerning this clonotype: This may be a read error, as it is one base from a much larger clone. This chain joins TRBV12-3 or TRBV12-4 and TRBJ2-4, with D possibly being TRBD2 (5 bases). The CDR3 totals 17 residues. Trimming took 1 base from V and 0 from J, leaving 13 bases between them. CDR3 bases: TGTGCCAGCAGTTTAGGGTCTAGCAGCACAGCCAAAAACATTCAGTACTTC. Its translation is CASSLGSSSTAKNIQYF.